This TCR beta chain was observed in a study of shared clonotypes between healthy human individuals. Background on the study: CD8 memory received one plate per donor, CD8 naive two, CD4 memory three and CD4 naive three.

Deep was the level used in running the assay. TCRdb's copy holds only in-frame clones and misses some; the assay was immunoSEQ multiplex PCR. Here the sample spans over 1.5 million clones, approximately 98% being singletons. The sequencing input was naive CD4+ T cells sorted from blood. The subset: CD45RA+ positively selected. The source of this sequence is a man aged 25 to 40 in good health.

CDR3 loop: CASSPDSGVEAFF. CDR3 nucleotide sequence: TGTGCCAGCAGCCCGGACAGCGGGGTTGAAGCTTTCTTT. The genes are TRBV9 and TRBJ1-1, with D possibly TRBD1 on 6 matching bases. The V gene lost 4 bases and the J gene lost 7 bases, with 14 bases spanning the gap. The CDR3 contains 13 residues. Germline lookup yields CDR1 SGDLS and CDR2 YYNGEE.